A single T cell receptor (beta chain) is shown here with its context. The count of this clone is one. This receptor's antigen is unknown. Base qualities were left out, and no much larger clone turns up one base away. From cysteine to phenylalanine, the CDR3 is 14 amino acids long. Only CDR3 DNA remains: 42 bases, in frame from the first base. V has 8 bases trimmed and J has 4 bases trimmed; junction bases matching no gene number 8. The germline V gene sets CDR1 to ENHRY and CDR2 to SYGVKD. This sample stems from a study of blood T cell repertoires in COVID-19 (TCRdb year 2020). Background on the whole study: Collaborator samples came from the United States, Italy and Spain and covered acute and convalescent phases of COVID-19. The material from the prospective study consisted of cDNA or gDNA derived from T cells, B-cell-depleted T cells, or PBMCs. Deeply sampled blood TCRbeta repertoires from subjects exposed to, actively infected with, or recovered from COVID-19 were included in the dataset. The repertoires were made available in a free public database intended to serve as a resource for research on the immune response to SARS-CoV-2. Samples were obtained from the ongoing ImmuneRACE study (first 160 participants) and from roughly 1,300 subjects provided by 6 global collaborators. A de-identified subject ID, COVID-19 status, age in years and sex were almost always included in the sample metadata. Where HLA class I and class II types were available, the types were taken from metadata supplied by the sample provider, not from assay-based typing. General conclusions and limits of the study: The amount of clinical and demographic metadata varied by source and participant and was provided uncurated.

The immunoSEQ Assay, a bias-controlled multiplex PCR, was used to amplify TCRbeta CDR3 regions from genomic DNA. Per the authors' processing: The number of nucleated cells in each sample was estimated by amplification of reference gene primers within the assay. Sequence reads were collapsed and filtered to measure the absolute abundance of every unique TCRbeta CDR3 rearrangement. For each sample, productive Simpson clonality was calculated as the square root of Simpson's diversity index across productive rearrangements. Here the immuneACCESS table is served through TCRdb, limited to in-frame sequences with V and J called. Missing clones are a known gap in these copies; in checked studies unresolved V genes cover under half, and the rest lacks a known reason. V, J and clone size were drawn from that table, and D and trimming were deduced from the DNA. In all, the sample holds around 360,000 clones, and around 87% of those were seen once. Over 9.5% of the sample lies in the top ten.

One collaborating source in Seattle enrolled patients while the patients were actively infected and followed the patients over time throughout the course of disease. Collaborating institutions collected whole blood in K2EDTA tubes following their own protocols. Collaborator samples were shipped for TCRbeta analysis as frozen whole blood, isolated PBMCs, or DNA extracted from either sample type. Specimen: peripheral blood. This receptor was obtained from a young woman with COVID-19, enrolled during active disease. This chain is built from TRBV10-3 and TRBJ2-7, and 10 bases in between align with TRBD1. At the DNA level, the sequence is TGTGCCATCTCCTTGGGACAGGGGAAATACGAGCAGTACTTC. The encoded protein is CAISLGQGKYEQYF.